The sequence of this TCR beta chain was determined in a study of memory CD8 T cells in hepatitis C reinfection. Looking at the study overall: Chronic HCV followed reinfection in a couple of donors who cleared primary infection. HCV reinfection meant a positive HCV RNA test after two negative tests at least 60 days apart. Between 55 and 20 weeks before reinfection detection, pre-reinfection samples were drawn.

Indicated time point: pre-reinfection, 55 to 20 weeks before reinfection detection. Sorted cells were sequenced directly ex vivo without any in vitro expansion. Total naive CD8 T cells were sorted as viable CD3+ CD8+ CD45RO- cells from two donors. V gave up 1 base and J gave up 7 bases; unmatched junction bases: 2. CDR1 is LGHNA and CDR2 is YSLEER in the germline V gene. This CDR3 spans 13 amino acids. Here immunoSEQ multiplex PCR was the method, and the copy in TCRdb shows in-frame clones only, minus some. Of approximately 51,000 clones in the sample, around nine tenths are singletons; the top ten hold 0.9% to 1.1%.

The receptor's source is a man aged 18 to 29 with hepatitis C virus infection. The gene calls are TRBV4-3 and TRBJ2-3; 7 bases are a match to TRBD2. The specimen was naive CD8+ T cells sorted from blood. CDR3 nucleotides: TGCGCCAGCAGCCAAGGGGGGGGGAATACGCAGTATTTT. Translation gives CASSQGGGNTQYF.